This is a list of T cell receptor beta chains from one sample in a study of OX40 agonist ivuxolimab in advanced cancers. TCRdb's table, derived via immunoSEQ multiplex PCR, lists solely in-frame clones and lacks some. The sample shows under 85,000 clones, about 93% of them seen only once. This material consisted of CD4+ or CD8+ T cells sorted from blood, taken in a trial of the OX40 agonist ivuxolimab. The source is an adult with an advanced solid tumor such as melanoma, head and neck, liver or kidney cancer. Both conserved end residues are part of each CDR3. Each record gives: clone size, V gene, J gene, D gene, CDR3 protein, CDR3 DNA. A D gene is named only where the DNA matches it firmly. Rows give clone size only sometimes, using once, few, many, or a class for an expanded clone.

>.|TRBV6-5|TRBJ1-2|TRBD1
CASSFQGGGNYGYTF
TGTGCCAGCTCCTTCCAGGGGGGGGGTAACTATGGCTACACCTTC
>.|TRBV27|TRBJ2-3|.
CASRLSGDTQYF
TGTGCCAGCAGGCTGAGTGGGGATACGCAGTATTTT
>.|TRBV11-2|TRBJ1-3|.
CASSLWARGSGNTIYF
TGTGCCAGCAGCCTATGGGCCCGGGGGTCTGGAAACACCATATATTTT
>.|TRBV29-1|TRBJ1-2|.
CSVGGGARIYGYTF
TGCAGCGTTGGAGGCGGGGCCCGAATCTATGGCTACACCTTC
>.|TRBV2|TRBJ1-2|.
CASRALGGYGYTF
TGTGCCAGCAGAGCATTAGGGGGCTATGGCTACACCTTC
>.|TRBV5-6|TRBJ2-7|.
CASSLEFYEQYF
TGTGCCAGCAGCTTGGAATTCTACGAGCAGTACTTC
>.|TRBV11-3|TRBJ2-1|.
CASSRTGLGREQFF
TGTGCCAGCAGCCGTACAGGGTTAGGGAGGGAGCAGTTCTTC
>.|TRBV7-6|TRBJ1-6|.
CASSLAQNSPLHF
TGTGCCAGCAGCTTAGCGCAAAATTCACCCCTCCACTTT
>.|TRBV2|TRBJ2-7|TRBD2
CALGGSSGEQYF
TGTGCCTTGGGGGGGTCTTCGGGCGAGCAGTACTTC
>.|TRBV6-6|TRBJ1-5|.
CASRPGGGSQPQHF
TGTGCCAGCAGGCCGGGGGGGGGCAGTCAGCCCCAGCATTTT
>.|TRBV19|TRBJ2-2|.
CASSIYPSLGTGELFF
TGTGCCAGTAGTATTTACCCTAGCTTAGGCACCGGGGAGCTGTTTTTT
>.|TRBV11-2|TRBJ2-4|TRBD1
CASSPNNRGHLTKNIQYF
TGTGCCAGCAGCCCGAACAACAGGGGACACTTAACCAAAAACATTCAGTACTTC
>once|TRBV28|TRBJ1-5|.
CASRGGVGGYQPQHF
TGTGCCAGCCGGGGAGGGGTAGGGGGTTATCAGCCCCAGCATTTT
>.|TRBV27|TRBJ1-2|.
CASSLSPQVRYGYTF
TGTGCCAGCAGTTTAAGCCCCCAAGTACGCTATGGCTACACCTTC
>.|TRBV10-1|TRBJ2-7|TRBD1
CASSPGQVYLSSYEQYF
TGCGCCAGCAGCCCGGGACAGGTGTACCTCAGCTCCTACGAGCAGTACTTC
>.|TRBV27|TRBJ2-7|TRBD2
CASSLPGNGLVMTYEQYF
TGTGCCAGCAGTTTACCTGGTAACGGACTAGTAATGACCTACGAGCAGTACTTC
>.|TRBV5-1|TRBJ2-3|TRBD2
CASSLFDSGAADTQYF
TGCGCCAGCAGCTTGTTTGATAGCGGGGCCGCAGATACGCAGTATTTT
>.|TRBV27|TRBJ1-5|.
CASSAGRVGQPQHF
TGTGCCAGCAGTGCCGGGAGGGTCGGGCAGCCCCAGCATTTT
>once|TRBV10-2|TRBJ2-3|.
CASRTGTPKDTQYF
TGCGCCAGCAGAACCGGGACCCCGAAGGATACGCAGTATTTT
>.|TRBV19|TRBJ1-5|.
CASSIGTDYQPQHF
TGTGCCAGTAGTATAGGCACAGATTATCAGCCCCAGCATTTT
>.|TRBV5-1|TRBJ2-3|.
CASSFGQTQYF
TGCGCCAGCAGCTTCGGACAAACGCAGTATTTT
>.|TRBV7-8|TRBJ1-1|.
CASSPQNTEAFF
TGTGCCAGCAGCCCCCAGAACACTGAAGCTTTCTTT
>.|TRBV29-1|TRBJ1-2|.
CSVSGGEYGYTF
TGCAGCGTTTCGGGGGGAGAGTATGGCTACACCTTC
>.|TRBV19|TRBJ1-2|.
CASSPLDAIVYGYTF
TGTGCCAGTAGCCCTTTGGACGCAATAGTCTATGGCTACACCTTC
>.|TRBV10-3|TRBJ2-1|TRBD2
CAISESTSDYNEQFF
TGTGCCATCAGTGAGTCGACTAGCGACTACAATGAGCAGTTCTTC
>.|TRBV12-2|TRBJ1-5|.
CASRPETGGGRNQPQHF
TGTGCAAGTCGCCCGGAGACAGGGGGGGGACGCAATCAGCCCCAGCATTTT
>.|TRBV19|TRBJ1-1|.
CASKQGVTEAFF
TGTGCCAGCAAACAGGGAGTCACTGAAGCTTTCTTT
>.|TRBV27|TRBJ2-7|TRBD1
CASSSTGVEYEQYF
TGTGCCAGCAGTTCGACAGGGGTGGAGTACGAGCAGTACTTC
>.|TRBV2|TRBJ1-6|.
CASSEKEKSYNSPLHF
TGTGCCAGCAGTGAAAAGGAAAAGTCCTATAATTCACCCCTCCACTTT
>once|TRBV28|TRBJ2-3|.
CASEARDTDTQYF
TGTGCCAGCGAGGCAAGGGACACAGATACGCAGTATTTT
>.|TRBV6-5|TRBJ2-5|.
CASSTGGRETQYF
TGTGCCAGCAGCACCGGAGGGAGAGAGACCCAGTACTTC
>.|TRBV19|TRBJ2-7|.
CASGVTHEQYF
TGTGCCAGTGGGGTCACCCACGAGCAGTACTTC
>.|TRBV12-5|TRBJ2-6|TRBD2
CASGLEVTSGRTGANVLTF
TGTGCTAGTGGTTTGGAAGTGACTAGCGGGAGAACTGGGGCCAACGTCCTGACTTTC
>.|TRBV10-2|TRBJ2-3|.
CASSNWGADTQYF
TGCGCCAGCAGTAACTGGGGAGCAGATACGCAGTATTTT
>.|TRBV4-1|TRBJ2-2|.
CASRQTTGELFF
TGCGCCAGCAGACAGACCACCGGGGAGCTGTTTTTT
>.|TRBV6-5|TRBJ2-3|.
CASRSQPSGTDTQYF
TGTGCCAGCAGATCCCAACCTAGCGGCACAGATACGCAGTATTTT
>.|TRBV27|TRBJ2-7|.
CASSLRGPNEQYF
TGTGCCAGCAGTTTGAGGGGTCCCAACGAGCAGTACTTC
>once|TRBV29-1|TRBJ1-2|.
CSVEGARGYTF
TGCAGCGTTGAGGGGGCGCGGGGCTACACCTTC
>.|TRBV19|TRBJ1-5|.
CASSMVSGRNQPQHF
TGTGCCAGTAGTATGGTCTCCGGACGCAATCAGCCCCAGCATTTT
>.|TRBV2|TRBJ1-5|.
CASSETLSEFGVYSNQPQHF
TGTGCCAGCAGTGAAACGCTTTCCGAATTTGGGGTATATAGCAATCAGCCCCAGCATTTT
>.|TRBV5-6|TRBJ2-7|.
CASSFNRFPYEQYF
TGTGCCAGCAGCTTTAACAGGTTCCCCTACGAGCAGTACTTC
>.|TRBV4-3|TRBJ1-4|.
CASSQDEGATNEKLFF
TGCGCCAGCAGCCAAGATGAAGGGGCAACTAATGAAAAACTGTTTTTT
>few|TRBV4-3|TRBJ1-6|.
CASSQDWGLYNSPLHF
TGCGCCAGCAGCCAAGATTGGGGGTTATATAATTCACCCCTCCACTTT
>.|TRBV30|TRBJ1-3|.
CAWSTYLGTSEAGNTIYF
TGTGCCTGGAGTACCTACCTCGGGACCTCGGAGGCTGGAAACACCATATATTTT
>.|TRBV27|TRBJ1-4|.
CASSPLPVHEKLFF
TGTGCCAGCAGTCCCCTTCCGGTTCATGAAAAACTGTTTTTT
>.|TRBV30|TRBJ2-7|.
CAWSGDRTYEQYF
TGTGCCTGGAGTGGAGACAGGACCTACGAGCAGTACTTC
>once|TRBV9|TRBJ2-3|TRBD2
CASSGSSGDTDTQYF
TGTGCCAGCAGCGGGTCTAGCGGGGATACAGATACGCAGTATTTT
>.|TRBV14|TRBJ2-7|.
CASSQRGFYEQYF
TGTGCCAGCAGCCAACGGGGATTCTACGAGCAGTACTTC
>.|TRBV27|TRBJ2-7|.
CASSFDFGGKNKQYF
TGTGCCAGCAGTTTTGACTTCGGTGGTAAAAACAAGCAGTACTTC
>.|TRBV4-3|TRBJ2-7|TRBD2
CASSQDRVAGGPYEQYF
TGCGCCAGCAGCCAAGACCGAGTAGCGGGGGGGCCCTACGAGCAGTACTTC
>.|TRBV15|TRBJ1-2|.
CATSRSQVPTDGYTF
TGTGCCACCAGCAGGTCACAAGTCCCAACAGATGGCTACACCTTC
>.|TRBV10-3|TRBJ1-1|TRBD1
CAISELGTAIEAFF
TGTGCCATCAGTGAGTTGGGGACAGCAATAGAAGCTTTCTTT
>.|TRBV19|TRBJ1-4|TRBD1
CATLGQGVFGEKLFF
TGTGCCACGTTGGGACAGGGGGTTTTCGGTGAAAAACTGTTTTTT
>.|TRBV7-2|TRBJ2-3|.
CASSYPRGQTSTDTQYF
TGTGCCAGCAGCTACCCCCGGGGGCAAACTAGCACAGATACGCAGTATTTT
>.|TRBV6-5|TRBJ2-7|.
CASSYVPDDEQYF
TGTGCCAGCAGTTACGTTCCGGATGACGAGCAGTACTTC
>.|TRBV7-8|TRBJ2-7|.
CASSLESSYEQYF
TGTGCCAGCAGCTTAGAATCTAGCTACGAGCAGTACTTC
>few|TRBV7-9|TRBJ1-1|TRBD1
CASSYTGDGNEAFF
TGTGCCAGCAGCTATACAGGGGATGGCAATGAAGCTTTCTTT
>.|TRBV7-9|TRBJ1-2|.
CASSLGPETNYGYTF
TGTGCCAGCAGCTTAGGACCAGAGACAAACTATGGCTACACCTTC
>once|TRBV5-4|TRBJ2-3|.
CASSLDGRGAVDTQYF
TGTGCCAGCAGCTTGGATGGCCGGGGTGCGGTCGATACGCAGTATTTT
>.|TRBV7-2|TRBJ2-1|TRBD2
CASSPPGTRLYNEQFF
TGTGCCAGCAGCCCCCCGGGGACTAGACTCTACAATGAGCAGTTCTTC